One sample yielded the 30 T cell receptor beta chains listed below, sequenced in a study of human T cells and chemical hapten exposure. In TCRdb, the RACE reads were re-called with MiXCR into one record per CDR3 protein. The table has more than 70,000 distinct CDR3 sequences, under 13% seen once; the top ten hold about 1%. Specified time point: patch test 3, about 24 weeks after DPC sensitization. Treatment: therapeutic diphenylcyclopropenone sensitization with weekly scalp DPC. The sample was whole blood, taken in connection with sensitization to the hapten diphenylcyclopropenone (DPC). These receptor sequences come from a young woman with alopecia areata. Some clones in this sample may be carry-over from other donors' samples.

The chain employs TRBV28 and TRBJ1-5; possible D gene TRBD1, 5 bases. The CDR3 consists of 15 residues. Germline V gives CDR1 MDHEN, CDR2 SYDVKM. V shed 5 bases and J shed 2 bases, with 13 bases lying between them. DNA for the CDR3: TGTGCCAGCAGTCGGACCGCCAGGGGCAATCAGCCCCAGCATTTT. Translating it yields CASSRTARGNQPQHF.

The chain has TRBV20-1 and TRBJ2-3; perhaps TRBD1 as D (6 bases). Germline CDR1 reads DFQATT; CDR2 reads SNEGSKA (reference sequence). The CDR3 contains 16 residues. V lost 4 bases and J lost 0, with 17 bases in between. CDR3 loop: CSAINPGHDSTDTQYF. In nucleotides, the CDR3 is TGCAGTGCTATCAATCCGGGACACGACAGCACAGATACGCAGTATTTT.

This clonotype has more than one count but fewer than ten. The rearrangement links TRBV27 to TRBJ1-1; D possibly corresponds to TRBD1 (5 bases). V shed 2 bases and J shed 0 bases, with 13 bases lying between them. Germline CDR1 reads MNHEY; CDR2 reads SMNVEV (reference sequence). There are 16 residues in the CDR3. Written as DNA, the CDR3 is TGTGCCAGCAGTTTAACGGCAGGGAGTATGAACACTGAAGCTTTCTTT. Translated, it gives CASSLTAGSMNTEAFF.

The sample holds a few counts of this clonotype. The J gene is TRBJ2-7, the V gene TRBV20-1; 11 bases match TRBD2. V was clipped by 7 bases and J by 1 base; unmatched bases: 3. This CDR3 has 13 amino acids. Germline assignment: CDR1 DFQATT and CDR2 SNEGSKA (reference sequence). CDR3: CSGTSGGSYEQYV. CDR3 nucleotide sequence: TGCAGTGGAACTAGCGGGGGTTCCTACGAGCAGTACGTC.

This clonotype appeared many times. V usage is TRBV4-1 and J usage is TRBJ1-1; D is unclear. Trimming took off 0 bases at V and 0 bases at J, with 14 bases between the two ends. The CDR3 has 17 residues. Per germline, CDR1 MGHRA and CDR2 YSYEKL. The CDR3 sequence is CASSQEGFTAMNTEAFF. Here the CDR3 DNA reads TGCGCCAGCAGCCAAGAAGGCTTTACAGCTATGAACACTGAAGCTTTCTTT.

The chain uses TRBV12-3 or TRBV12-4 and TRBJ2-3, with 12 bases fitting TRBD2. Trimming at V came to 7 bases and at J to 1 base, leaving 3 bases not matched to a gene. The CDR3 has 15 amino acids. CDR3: CASTRLAGGTDTQYF. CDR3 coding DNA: TGTGCCAGCACCCGACTAGCGGGGGGCACAGATACGCAGTATTTT.

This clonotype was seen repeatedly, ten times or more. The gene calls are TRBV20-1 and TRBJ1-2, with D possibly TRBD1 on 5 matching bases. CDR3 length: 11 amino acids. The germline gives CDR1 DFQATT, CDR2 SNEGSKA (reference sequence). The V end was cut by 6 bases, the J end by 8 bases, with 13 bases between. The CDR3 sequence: CSARGSEGYTF. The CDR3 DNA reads TGCAGTGCCCGGGGGTCCGAGGGCTACACCTTC.

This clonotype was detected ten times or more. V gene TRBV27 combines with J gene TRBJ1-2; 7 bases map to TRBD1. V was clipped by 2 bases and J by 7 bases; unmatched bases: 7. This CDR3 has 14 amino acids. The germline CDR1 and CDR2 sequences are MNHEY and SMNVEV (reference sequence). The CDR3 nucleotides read TGTGCCAGCAGTTTAAAAGGGGGCGCCGGTGGCTACACCTTC. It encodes CASSLKGGAGGYTF.

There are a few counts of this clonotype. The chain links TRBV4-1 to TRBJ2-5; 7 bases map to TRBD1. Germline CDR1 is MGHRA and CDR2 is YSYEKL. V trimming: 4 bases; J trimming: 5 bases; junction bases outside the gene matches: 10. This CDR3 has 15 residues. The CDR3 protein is CASSPTGERRETQYF. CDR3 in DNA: TGCGCCAGCAGCCCAACAGGGGAGCGCAGGGAGACCCAGTACTTC.

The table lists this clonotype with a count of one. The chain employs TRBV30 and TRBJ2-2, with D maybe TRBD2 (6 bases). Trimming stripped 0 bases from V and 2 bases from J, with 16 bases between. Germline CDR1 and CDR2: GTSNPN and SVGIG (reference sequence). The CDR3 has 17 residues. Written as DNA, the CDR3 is TGTGCCTGGAGTGTCCCCCCTAGCGAGATAAACACCGGGGAGCTGTTTTTT. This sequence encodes CAWSVPPSEINTGELFF. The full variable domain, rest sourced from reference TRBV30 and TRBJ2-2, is SQTIHQWPATLVQPVGSPLSLECTVEGTSNPNLYWYRQAAGRGLQLLFYSVGIGQISSEVPQNLSASRPQDRQFILSSKKLLLSDSGFYLCAWSVPPSEINTGELFFGEGSRLTVL.

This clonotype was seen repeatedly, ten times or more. The CDR3 is CASSRGDMNTEAFF. CDR3 DNA: TGTGCCAGCAGCCGCGGAGACATGAACACTGAAGCTTTCTTT. The rearrangement links TRBV3-1 to TRBJ1-1; D is ambiguous. This CDR3 has 14 amino acids. Germline V gene data show CDR1 as LGHDT and CDR2 as YNNKEL (reference sequence). With 4 bases removed from V and 0 bases from J, the gap between germline ends came to 9 bases. The variable domain in full, completed from reference TRBV3-1 and TRBJ1-1, reads DTAVSQTPKYLVTQMGNDKSIKCEQNLGHDTMYWYKQDSKKFLKIMFSYNNKELIINETVPNRFSPKSPDKAHLNLHINSLELGDSAVYFCASSRGDMNTEAFFGQGTRLTVV.

The CDR3 DNA sequence: TGTGCCAGCAGCATAACCCGGGAGACCCAGTACTTC. Its translation: CASSITRETQYF. The chain is built from TRBV7-2 and TRBJ2-5; D is unclear. Germline loops: CDR1 SGHTA, CDR2 FQGNSA. The CDR3 spans 12 residues. Trimming shortened V by 5 bases and J by 5 bases, and 9 bases separated the two germline ends.

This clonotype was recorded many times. CDR3 coding DNA: TGTGCCAGTAGATCCAGGGGGCCGGATCAGCCCCAGCATTTT. It codes for CASRSRGPDQPQHF. The chain joins TRBV6-2 or TRBV6-3 to TRBJ1-5, with 8 bases fitting TRBD1. The germline CDR1 and CDR2 sequences are MNHEY and SVGEGT. CDR3 length equals 14 residues. J lost 5 bases, V lost 9 bases, and 9 bases had no gene match.

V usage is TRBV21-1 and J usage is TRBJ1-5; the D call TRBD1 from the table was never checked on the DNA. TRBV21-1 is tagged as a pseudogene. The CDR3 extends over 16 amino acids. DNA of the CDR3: TGTGTCAGCAGCAAACGACCAGGGTTCGGCAATCAGCCCCAGCATTTT. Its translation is CVSSKRPGFGNQPQHF.

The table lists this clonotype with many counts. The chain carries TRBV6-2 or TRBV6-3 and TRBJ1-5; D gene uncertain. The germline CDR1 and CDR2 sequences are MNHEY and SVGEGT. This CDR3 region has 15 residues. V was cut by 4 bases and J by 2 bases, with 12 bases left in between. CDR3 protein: CASSSTGGGNQPQHF. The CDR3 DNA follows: TGTGCCAGCAGTTCCACGGGTGGCGGCAATCAGCCCCAGCATTTT.

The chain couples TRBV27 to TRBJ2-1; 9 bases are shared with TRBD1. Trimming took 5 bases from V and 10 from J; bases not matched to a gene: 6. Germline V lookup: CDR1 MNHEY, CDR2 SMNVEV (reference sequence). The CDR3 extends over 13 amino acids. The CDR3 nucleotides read TGTGCCAGCAGTCCTCGACAGGGGGGCGAGCAGTTCTTC. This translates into CASSPRQGGEQFF.

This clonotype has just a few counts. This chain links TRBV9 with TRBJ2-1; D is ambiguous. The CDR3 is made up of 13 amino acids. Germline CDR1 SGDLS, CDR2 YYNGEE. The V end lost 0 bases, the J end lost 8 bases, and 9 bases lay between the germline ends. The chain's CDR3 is CASSVGLWDEQFF. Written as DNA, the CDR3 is TGTGCCAGCAGCGTAGGTCTCTGGGATGAGCAGTTCTTC. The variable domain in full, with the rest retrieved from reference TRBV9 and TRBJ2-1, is DSGVTQTPKHLITATGQRVTLRCSPRSGDLSVYWYQQSLDQGLQFLIQYYNGEERAKGNILERFSAQQFPDLHSELNLSSLELGDSALYFCASSVGLWDEQFFGPGTRLTVL.

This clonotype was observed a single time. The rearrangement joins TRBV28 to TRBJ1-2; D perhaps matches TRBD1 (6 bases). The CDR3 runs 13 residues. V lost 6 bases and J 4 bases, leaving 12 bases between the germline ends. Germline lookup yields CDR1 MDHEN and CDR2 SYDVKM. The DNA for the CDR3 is TGTGCCAGCAGGCCTGGGGGGGCCTATGGCTACACCTTC. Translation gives CASRPGGAYGYTF.

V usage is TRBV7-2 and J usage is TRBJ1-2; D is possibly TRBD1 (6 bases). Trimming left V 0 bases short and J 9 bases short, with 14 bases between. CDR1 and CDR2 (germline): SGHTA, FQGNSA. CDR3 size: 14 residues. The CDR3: CASSLAPAGESYTF. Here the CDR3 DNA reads TGTGCCAGCAGCTTAGCGCCGGCAGGGGAAAGCTACACCTTC.

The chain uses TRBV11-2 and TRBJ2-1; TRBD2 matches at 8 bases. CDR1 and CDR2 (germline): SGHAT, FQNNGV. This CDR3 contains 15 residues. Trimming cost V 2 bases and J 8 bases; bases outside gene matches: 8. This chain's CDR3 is CASSLRRGGLDEQFF. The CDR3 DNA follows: TGTGCCAGCAGCTTAAGACGGGGGGGCCTCGATGAGCAGTTCTTC.

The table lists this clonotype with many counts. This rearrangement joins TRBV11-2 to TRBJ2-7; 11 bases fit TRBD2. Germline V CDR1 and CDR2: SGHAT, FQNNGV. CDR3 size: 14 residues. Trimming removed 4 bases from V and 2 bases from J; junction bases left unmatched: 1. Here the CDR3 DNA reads TGTGCCAGCAGCTCTAGCGGGGGGCCCTACGAGCAGTACGTC. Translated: CASSSSGGPYEQYV.

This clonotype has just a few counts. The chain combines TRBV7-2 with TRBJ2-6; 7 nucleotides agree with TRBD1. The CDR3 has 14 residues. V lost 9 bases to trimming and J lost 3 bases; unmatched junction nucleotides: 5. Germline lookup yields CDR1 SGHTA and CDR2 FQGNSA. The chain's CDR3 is CASITGVGANVLTF. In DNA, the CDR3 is TGTGCCAGTATCACAGGGGTTGGGGCCAACGTCCTGACTTTC. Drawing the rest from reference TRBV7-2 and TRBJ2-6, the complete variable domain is GAGVSQSPSNKVTEKGKDVELRCDPISGHTALYWYRQSLGQGLEFLIYFQGNSAPDKSGLPSDRFSAERTGGSVSTLTIQRTQQEDSAVYLCASITGVGANVLTFGAGSRLTVL.

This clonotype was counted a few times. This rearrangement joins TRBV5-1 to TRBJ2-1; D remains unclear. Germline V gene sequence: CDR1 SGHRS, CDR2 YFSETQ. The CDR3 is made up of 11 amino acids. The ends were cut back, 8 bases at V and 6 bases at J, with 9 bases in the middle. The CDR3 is CASSRTNEQFF. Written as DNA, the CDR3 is TGCGCCAGTTCTAGAACCAATGAGCAGTTCTTC. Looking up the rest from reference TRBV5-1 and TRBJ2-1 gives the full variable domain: KAGVTQTPRYLIKTRGQQVTLSCSPISGHRSVSWYQQTPGQGLQFLFEYFSETQRNKGNFPGRFSGRQFSNSRSEMNVSTLELGDSALYLCASSRTNEQFFGPGTRLTVL.

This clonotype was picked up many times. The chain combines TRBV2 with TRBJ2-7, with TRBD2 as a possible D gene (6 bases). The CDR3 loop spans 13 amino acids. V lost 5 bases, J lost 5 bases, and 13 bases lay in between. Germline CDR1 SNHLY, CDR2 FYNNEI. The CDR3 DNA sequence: TGTGCCAGCAGTATGGGACTGTCCAACGAGCAGTACGTC. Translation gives CASSMGLSNEQYV.

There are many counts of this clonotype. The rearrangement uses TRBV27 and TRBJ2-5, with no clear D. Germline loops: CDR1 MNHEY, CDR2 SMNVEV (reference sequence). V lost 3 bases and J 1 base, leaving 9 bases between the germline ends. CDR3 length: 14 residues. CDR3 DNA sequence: TGTGCCAGCAGTTTCGGTCAGCTCCAAGAGACCCAGTACTTC. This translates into CASSFGQLQETQYF.

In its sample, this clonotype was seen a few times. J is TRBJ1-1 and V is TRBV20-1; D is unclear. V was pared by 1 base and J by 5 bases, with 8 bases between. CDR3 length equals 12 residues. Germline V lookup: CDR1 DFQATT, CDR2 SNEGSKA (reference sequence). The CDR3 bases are TGCAGTGCTAGAGGGCGCGGAACTGAAGCTTTCTTT. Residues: CSARGRGTEAFF.

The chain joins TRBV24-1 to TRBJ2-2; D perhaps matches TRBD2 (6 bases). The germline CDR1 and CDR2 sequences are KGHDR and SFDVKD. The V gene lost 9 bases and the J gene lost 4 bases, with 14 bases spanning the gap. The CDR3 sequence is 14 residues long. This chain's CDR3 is CATSVVGGTGELFF. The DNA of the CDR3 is TGTGCCACCTCCGTCGTCGGGGGCACCGGGGAGCTGTTTTTT.

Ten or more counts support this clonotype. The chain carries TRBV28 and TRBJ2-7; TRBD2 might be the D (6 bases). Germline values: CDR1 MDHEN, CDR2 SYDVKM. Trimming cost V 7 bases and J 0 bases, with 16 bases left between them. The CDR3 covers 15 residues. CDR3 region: CASTSGASDSYEQYF. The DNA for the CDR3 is TGTGCCAGCACCTCCGGGGCTAGCGACTCCTACGAGCAGTACTTC.

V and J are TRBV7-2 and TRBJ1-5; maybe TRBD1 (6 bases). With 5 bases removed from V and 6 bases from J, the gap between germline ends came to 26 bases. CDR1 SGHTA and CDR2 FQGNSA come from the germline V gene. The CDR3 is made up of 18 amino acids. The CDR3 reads CASSRPWGGRFNPQPQHF. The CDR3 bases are TGTGCCAGCAGCCGACCGTGGGGGGGCCGTTTTAACCCTCAGCCCCAGCATTTT. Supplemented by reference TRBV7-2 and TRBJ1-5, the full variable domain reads GAGVSQSPSNKVTEKGKDVELRCDPISGHTALYWYRQSLGQGLEFLIYFQGNSAPDKSGLPSDRFSAERTGGSVSTLTIQRTQQEDSAVYLCASSRPWGGRFNPQPQHFGDGTRLSIL.

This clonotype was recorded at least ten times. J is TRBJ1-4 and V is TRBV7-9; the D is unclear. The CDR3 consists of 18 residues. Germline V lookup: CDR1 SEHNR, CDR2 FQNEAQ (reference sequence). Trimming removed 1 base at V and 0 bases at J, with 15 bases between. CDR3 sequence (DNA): TGTGCCAGCAGCTTAGATGGCAGGAGATCAGCAACTAATGAAAAACTGTTTTTT. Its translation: CASSLDGRRSATNEKLFF.